Listed below are T cell receptor beta chains from one sample, sequenced in a study of T cell repertoires in cytomegalovirus infection. For these receptors, no antigen is known. TCRdb called the reads again in MiXCR, with one record for every CDR3 protein. The sample consists of 750,000 to 950,000 distinct CDR3 sequences, 25% to 35% of them appearing once. The source material was cultured CD8+ T cells from PBMCs, sampled from culture after CMV antigen stimulation. The receptors were sampled from a human donor in good health (CMV status not recorded). Some clones in this sample may be carry-over from other donors' samples. The CDR3 runs from the conserved cysteine through the conserved F or W. The D gene is left open where the match is weak. The listing skips clone size in some rows; elsewhere it reads once, few, many or a size class.

CDR3 DNA | CDR3 protein | V gene | D gene | J gene | clone size
TGTGCCAGCAGCTTTAATCCCGGGTCAGGGGCCACCGGGGAGCTGTTTTTT | CASSFNPGSGATGELFF | TRBV7-8 | - | TRBJ2-2 | many
TGTGCCAGCAGTTTGATTCCGTCCAATTATGGCTACACCTTC | CASSLIPSNYGYTF | TRBV27 | - | TRBJ1-2 | -
TGTGCCAGCAGTTTATATGCAGGGATGTCCTACGAGCAGTACTTC | CASSLYAGMSYEQYF | TRBV27 | - | TRBJ2-7 | few
TGTGCCAGCAGCGGCCTCGGGCCGTTAGAAAAACTGTTTTTT | CASSGLGPLEKLFF | TRBV7-6 | - | TRBJ1-4 | few
TGCAGTGCTTTATTCACAGGGGACCACAAAAACATTCAGTACTTC | CSALFTGDHKNIQYF | TRBV20-1 | TRBD1 | TRBJ2-4 | -
TGTGCCAGCAGCCTAGGACAGGGCCTTTGGTATGGCTACACCTTC | CASSLGQGLWYGYTF | TRBV6-5 | TRBD1 | TRBJ1-2 | -
TGCAGTGCTAGAGAGCCAGATACCTACGAGCAGTACTTC | CSAREPDTYEQYF | TRBV20-1 | - | TRBJ2-7 | few
TGTGCCAGCTCCCCGGACAGGGTAGACCCAGATACGCAGTATTTT | CASSPDRVDPDTQYF | TRBV27 | TRBD1 | TRBJ2-3 | few
TGTGCCAGCAGTTTAGGGACAGTGTACACCGGGGAGCTGTTTTTT | CASSLGTVYTGELFF | TRBV27 | TRBD1 | TRBJ2-2 | few
TGTGCCAGCAGACCTACCCCGGGGGCTAGCAATCAGCCCCAGCATTTT | CASRPTPGASNQPQHF | TRBV27 | - | TRBJ1-5 | -
TGTGCCAGCAGTGAAGCCCCTTTGAACGAGCAGTACTTC | CASSEAPLNEQYF | TRBV6-1 | - | TRBJ2-7 | -
TGTGCCAGCAGCCCCATTGACTCAGGGGGACGAGATACGCAGTATTTT | CASSPIDSGGRDTQYF | TRBV4-2 | TRBD1 | TRBJ2-3 | -
TGTGCCAGCAGCTTAATGGCAGGGGGCCCCTACGAGCAGTACTTC | CASSLMAGGPYEQYF | TRBV7-2 | TRBD1 | TRBJ2-7 | many
TGTGCCAGCAGTACTTTCTCGGTGGGACAAGAGACCCAGTACTTC | CASSTFSVGQETQYF | TRBV7-9 | - | TRBJ2-5 | few
TGTGCCAGCCCCGCATTATCCAATGAGCAGTTCTTC | CASPALSNEQFF | TRBV7-6 | - | TRBJ2-1 | -
TGTGCCAGTACGACGCCGCAGGGTTCGTTCTTC | CASTTPQGSFF | TRBV12-3/TRBV12-4 | - | TRBJ2-1 | -
TGTGCCAGCAGCCATACCCGGGGGGAGGGCACAGATACGCAGTATTTT | CASSHTRGEGTDTQYF | TRBV7-9 | TRBD2 | TRBJ2-3 | -
TGTGCCAGCAGCGTCCGGGACAGAGACACTGAAGCTTTCTTT | CASSVRDRDTEAFF | TRBV14 | TRBD1 | TRBJ1-1 | -
TGTGCCAGTAGTACCACCCCGGGACCCAAGCGCAATGAGCAGTTCTTC | CASSTTPGPKRNEQFF | TRBV19 | - | TRBJ2-1 | -
TGTGCCAGCAGCGTAGCTGACAGAATCACAGATACGCAGTATTTT | CASSVADRITDTQYF | TRBV9 | - | TRBJ2-3 | -
TGTGCCAGCAGCCCTGGGACCTCCGGGGGTGAAAAACTGTTTTTT | CASSPGTSGGEKLFF | TRBV7-9 | - | TRBJ1-4 | many
TGTGCCAGCACGGGCTCCGGGGGCCTACTGGCAGATACGCAGTATTTT | CASTGSGGLLADTQYF | TRBV12-3/TRBV12-4 | - | TRBJ2-3 | -
TGTGCCAGCTCACCACGGTTCCAGGGCGACAATGAGCAGTTCTTC | CASSPRFQGDNEQFF | TRBV18 | - | TRBJ2-1 | -
TGTGCCAGCAGCTTGCCTATTCGTACAGGGGGTTTGGAAGAGCAGTTCTTC | CASSLPIRTGGLEEQFF | TRBV7-9 | TRBD1 | TRBJ2-1 | -
TGTGCCAGCAGCTCAAGGACAGGGAGCACCGGGGAGCTGTTTTTT | CASSSRTGSTGELFF | TRBV7-9 | TRBD1 | TRBJ2-2 | few
TGTGCCAGCAGCCTCCTGGGGGGGGTCGGGGAGCAGTACTTC | CASSLLGGVGEQYF | TRBV7-9 | TRBD2 | TRBJ2-7 | many
TGTGCCAGCAGGAGACAGGGGGCGCAGGAGACCCAGTACTTC | CASRRQGAQETQYF | TRBV12-3/TRBV12-4 | TRBD1 | TRBJ2-5 | -
TGTGCCAGCAGCTTCAAGGACGGAGAATACAATGAGCAGTTCTTC | CASSFKDGEYNEQFF | TRBV5-4 | - | TRBJ2-1 | few
TGTGCCAGCAGCCAAAGAACAGGTTACTCCTACAATGGGCAGTTCTTC | CASSQRTGYSYNGQFF | TRBV7-6 | - | TRBJ2-1 | once
TGCGCCAGCAGCCCAACACGGGCTTCTCCTGACTACACCTTC | CASSPTRASPDYTF | TRBV5-1 | - | TRBJ1-2 | -
TGTGCCAGCAGAGGGACTAGTAGTAACACCGGGGAGCTGTTTTTT | CASRGTSSNTGELFF | TRBV2 | TRBD2 | TRBJ2-2 | -
TGTGCCAGTAGAGAGGCGGGAGTCGGCAATCAGCCCCAGCATTTT | CASREAGVGNQPQHF | TRBV19 | - | TRBJ1-5 | -
TGTGCCAGTAGTGATGGCCTCACTGAAGCTTTCTTT | CASSDGLTEAFF | TRBV19 | - | TRBJ1-1 | -
TGTGCCACCAGTGATTTTTCCGACAATGAGCAGTTCTTC | CATSDFSDNEQFF | TRBV24-1 | - | TRBJ2-1 | -
TGTGCCAGCAGCCAAGGACAGTTGAACACTGAAGCTTTCTTT | CASSQGQLNTEAFF | TRBV4-1 | - | TRBJ1-1 | many
TGTGCCAGTAGTATAGTTTGGGGTACAGATACGCAGTATTTT | CASSIVWGTDTQYF | TRBV19 | - | TRBJ2-3 | -
TGTGCCAGCAGTGTTACAGGGGCGATATCCTACGAGCAGTACTTC | CASSVTGAISYEQYF | TRBV6-6 | TRBD1 | TRBJ2-7 | once
TGTGCCAGCAGTCCCCCGGGGTCGACCCAGTACTTC | CASSPPGSTQYF | TRBV27 | - | TRBJ2-5 | -
TGTGCCAGCAGTTGGGGTAGCAATCAGCCCCAGCATTTT | CASSWGSNQPQHF | TRBV27 | - | TRBJ1-5 | many
TGTGCCAGCAGTTACAACGGAGTTCACCAAGAGACCCAGTACTTC | CASSYNGVHQETQYF | TRBV6-5 | - | TRBJ2-5 | few
TGTGCCAGCAGCCCCGGACAGGGGTACAATGAGCAGTTCTTC | CASSPGQGYNEQFF | TRBV7-2 | TRBD1 | TRBJ2-1 | many
TGTGCCAGCAGCCGGGACAGGGGAAGCCGAAACACTGAAGCTTTCTTT | CASSRDRGSRNTEAFF | TRBV5-4 | TRBD1 | TRBJ1-1 | few
TGTGCCACCAGCAGGTCTGGAGATCAGCCCCAGCATTTT | CATSRSGDQPQHF | TRBV15 | - | TRBJ1-5 | -
TGTGCCAGTACCACCCGTGGGGATGAGGGGCCCACTGAAGCTTTCTTT | CASTTRGDEGPTEAFF | TRBV19 | - | TRBJ1-1 | -
TGTGCCAGCAGTCCCGGGACAGGACCTTGGAATGAGCAGTTCTTC | CASSPGTGPWNEQFF | TRBV6-1 | TRBD1 | TRBJ2-1 | few
TGTGCCAGCAGTTACGCCGGGGGGGCGCATACGCAGTATTTT | CASSYAGGAHTQYF | TRBV6-2/TRBV6-3 | TRBD2 | TRBJ2-3 | few
TGTGCCAGCAGTTTAAATTATGACGGCTACACCTTC | CASSLNYDGYTF | TRBV12-3/TRBV12-4 | - | TRBJ1-2 | few
TGTGCCAGCAGTCTTTCGACCGGGCCGGAGAACTATGGCTACACCTTC | CASSLSTGPENYGYTF | TRBV6-8 | - | TRBJ1-2 | -
TGCAGCGTTGATAAGGCCAACTCCTACGAGCAGTACTTC | CSVDKANSYEQYF | TRBV29-1 | - | TRBJ2-7 | few
TGTGCCAGCAGCCGCGGGAAGGGGCTGTTTTTT | CASSRGKGLFF | TRBV6-1 | - | TRBJ1-4 | -
TGTGCCAGCAGCCAAGAGTGGGGGGCGGAAGATACGCAGTATTTT | CASSQEWGAEDTQYF | TRBV14 | - | TRBJ2-3 | few
TGCAGCGTTGAGTCAGGGGCCCCTGGCTACACCTTC | CSVESGAPGYTF | TRBV29-1 | - | TRBJ1-2 | -
TGTGCCAGCAGCCTCTTCTGGACTGAAAGTAATGAAAAACTGTTTTTT | CASSLFWTESNEKLFF | TRBV7-3 | - | TRBJ1-4 | -
TGCGCCAGCAGCCGTACGGGAACGGGATATGGCAATGAGCAGTTCTTC | CASSRTGTGYGNEQFF | TRBV4-3 | - | TRBJ2-1 | many
TGTGCCAGCAGCCCGGCAGGTTGGGAGACCCAGTACTTC | CASSPAGWETQYF | TRBV7-9 | - | TRBJ2-5 | many
TGTGCCAGCAGTTACACAAAGCTTTTACGGGACACCTATAGCAATCAGCCCCAGCATTTT | CASSYTKLLRDTYSNQPQHF | TRBV6-2/TRBV6-3 | - | TRBJ1-5 | few
TGTGCCAGCAGTTACGGGGCGGATGAGCAGTTCTTC | CASSYGADEQFF | TRBV6-5 | - | TRBJ2-1 | -
TGTGCCAGCAGTTGGGAGGGGGCCCTCGCGTTCGATAATGGACCCCTCCACTTT | CASSWEGALAFDNGPLHF | TRBV12-3/TRBV12-4 | TRBD1 | TRBJ1-6 | few
TGTGCCAGCAGTTTAGTCGGGACAGGGGTAAATCAGCCCCAGCATTTT | CASSLVGTGVNQPQHF | TRBV6-2/TRBV6-3 | TRBD1 | TRBJ1-5 | -
TGTGCCCTTAGGCCCCGCAAGTATAGCAATCAGCCCCAGCATTTT | CALRPRKYSNQPQHF | TRBV27 | - | TRBJ1-5 | few